The 24 T cell receptor beta chains in this list originate from one sample, sequenced in a study of blood T cell repertoires in COVID-19. Only in-frame clones appear in the TCRdb table, and some are missing; sequencing was by immunoSEQ multiplex PCR. The table has about 370,000 clones, approximately 88% seen once. The sequencing input was peripheral blood. These receptors all come from a woman between 25 and 40 years old with COVID-19, enrolled during active disease.

V usage is TRBV27 and J usage is TRBJ1-1; a weak D match, TRBD1 (6 bases). Trimming took 3 bases from V and 3 from J, leaving 14 bases between them. CDR1 and CDR2 (germline): MNHEY, SMNVEV (reference sequence). The CDR3 contains 15 residues. The CDR3 loop is CASSFSPGVYTEAFF. In DNA, the CDR3 is TGTGCCAGCAGTTTTTCCCCAGGGGTCTACACTGAAGCTTTCTTT.

The CDR3 sequence is CASSTPTENEQFF. CDR3 DNA sequence: TGTGCCAGCAGTACTCCGACAGAGAATGAGCAGTTCTTC. The chain uses TRBV12-3 or TRBV12-4 and TRBJ2-1; possibly TRBD1 for D (5 bases). Deletions cut 5 bases from V and 7 bases from J, with 12 bases between. The CDR3 extends over 13 amino acids.

The chain couples TRBV12-3 or TRBV12-4 to TRBJ2-7; D not resolved. V lost 1 base and J 4 bases, leaving 5 bases between the germline ends. This CDR3 has 12 amino acids. CDR3 amino acids: CASSLVRYEQYF. CDR3 DNA: TGTGCCAGCAGTTTAGTTCGGTACGAGCAGTACTTC.

V and J are TRBV2 and TRBJ2-1; D remains unclear. The length of the CDR3 is 15 residues. CDR1 SNHLY and CDR2 FYNNEI come from the germline V gene. The V gene lost 1 base and the J gene lost 6 bases, with 13 bases spanning the gap. This CDR3 reads CASSEDGLPSNEQFF. As DNA, the CDR3 is TGTGCCAGCAGTGAAGATGGCCTTCCCTCCAATGAGCAGTTCTTC.

The CDR3 region has the DNA TGTGCCAGCAGCTTCGACAGATACACCGGGGAGCTGTTTTTT. Translating gives CASSFDRYTGELFF. The J gene is TRBJ2-2, the V gene TRBV7-2; possibly TRBD1 for D (5 bases). CDR3 length: 14 amino acids. Germline V lookup: CDR1 SGHTA, CDR2 FQGNSA. V lost 3 bases and J 3 bases, leaving 8 bases between the germline ends.

This clone was seen once. The rearrangement uses TRBV6-1 and TRBJ1-5; perhaps TRBD1 as D (6 bases). The CDR3 is 13 residues long. Per germline, CDR1 MNHNS and CDR2 SASEGT. Trimming removed 1 base from V and 7 bases from J, with 8 bases in between. DNA of the CDR3: TGTGCCAGCAGTGAAGATAGGGGGCAGCCCCAGCATTTT. Its protein product is CASSEDRGQPQHF.

The chain couples TRBV20-1 to TRBJ2-7; D not certain. The CDR3 has 11 amino acids. Germline-derived CDR1 and CDR2 are DFQATT and SNEGSKA (reference sequence). V was clipped by 3 bases and J by 6 bases, with 9 bases between them. The CDR3 DNA reads TGCAGTGCTAGGATCGAGATCGAGCAGTACTTC. It translates to CSARIEIEQYF.

The rearrangement links TRBV18 to TRBJ1-1; TRBD1 might be the D (6 bases). Looked up from germline, CDR1 is KGHSH and CDR2 is LQKENI. V was cut by 3 bases and J by 5 bases, with 13 bases left in between. The CDR3 is 14 amino acids. The CDR3 DNA sequence: TGTGCCAGCTCACCCATTACAGGGCGGACTGAAGCTTTCTTT. As protein: CASSPITGRTEAFF.

The gene calls are TRBV11-3 and TRBJ2-7, with D perhaps matching TRBD2 (6 bases). Germline V CDR1 and CDR2: SGHNT, YENEEA. The CDR3 loop spans 17 amino acids. V lost 5 bases, J lost 9 bases, and 29 bases lay in between. The CDR3 is CASSPGLPGSRDFGQYV. CDR3 coding DNA: TGTGCCAGCAGCCCAGGACTACCCGGGAGTCGGGATTTTGGGCAGTACGTC.

V and J are TRBV5-4 and TRBJ2-5; TRBD2 matches at 8 bases. Germline CDR1 SGHNT, CDR2 YYREEE (reference sequence). CDR3 length: 15 amino acids. Unmatched junction bases numbered 5, after V lost 1 base and J lost 3 bases. CDR3: CASSLNMRGEETQYF. The DNA for the CDR3 is TGTGCCAGCAGCTTGAATATGCGGGGGGAAGAGACCCAGTACTTC.

The CDR3 DNA sequence: TGTGCCAGCAGTTCGACCTTCAGGTCTCTGAACACTGAAGCTTTCTTT. Amino acid sequence: CASSSTFRSLNTEAFF. This chain connects TRBV27 to TRBJ1-1; D is uncertain. This CDR3 spans 16 amino acids. The germline V gene has CDR1 MNHEY and CDR2 SMNVEV (reference sequence). The V end lost 4 bases, the J end lost 0 bases, and 15 bases lay between the germline ends.

The chain carries TRBV5-1 and TRBJ2-3; 7 positions match TRBD1. CDR3 size: 14 residues. Germline CDR1 reads SGHRS; CDR2 reads YFSETQ. Trimming cost V 4 bases and J 1 base; bases outside gene matches: 3. Here the CDR3 reads CASSPGTGTDTQYF. CDR3 DNA: TGCGCCAGCAGCCCGGGGACAGGCACAGATACGCAGTATTTT.

V usage is TRBV10-3 and J usage is TRBJ2-5; 7 nucleotides match TRBD1. CDR1 is ENHRY and CDR2 is SYGVKD in the germline V gene. This CDR3 is 14 amino acids long. Trimming removed 7 bases from V and 1 base from J; junction bases left unmatched: 6. CDR3 region: CAIKATGAQETQYF. DNA of the CDR3: TGTGCCATCAAAGCCACAGGGGCCCAAGAGACCCAGTACTTC.

The rearrangement joins TRBV28 to TRBJ2-7; no reliable D call. With 6 bases removed from V and 0 bases from J, the gap between germline ends came to 12 bases. The CDR3 consists of 14 residues. Looked up from germline, CDR1 is MDHEN and CDR2 is SYDVKM. CDR3 region: CASRTGFPSYEQYF. DNA of the CDR3: TGTGCCAGCAGAACCGGGTTTCCCTCCTACGAGCAGTACTTC.

The V gene is TRBV9, the J gene TRBJ2-5, with D maybe TRBD1 (5 bases). V gave up 2 bases and J gave up 5 bases, with 25 bases separating them. The germline CDR1 and CDR2 sequences are SGDLS and YYNGEE. This CDR3 comprises 18 residues. The CDR3 DNA reads TGTGCCAGCAGCGTGGATCCCGGTTGGGGCCCTGTACGGGAGACCCAGTACTTC. Translating gives CASSVDPGWGPVRETQYF.

This chain connects TRBV6-4 to TRBJ1-1, with D uncertain. Germline CDR1 reads MRHNA; CDR2 reads SNTAGT. The length of the CDR3 is 13 residues. Trimming stripped 6 bases from V and 1 base from J, with 9 bases between. The CDR3 is CASSFQENTEAFF. The CDR3 DNA is TGTGCCAGCAGCTTCCAGGAGAACACTGAAGCTTTCTTT.

The chain uses TRBV11-3 and TRBJ2-3; 10 bases align to TRBD2. This CDR3 comprises 15 residues. Germline V gives CDR1 SGHNT, CDR2 YENEEA. V dropped 6 bases and J dropped 4; count of bases not matched to a gene: 7. The CDR3 region is CASSASSGRADTQYF. CDR3 coding DNA: TGTGCCAGCAGTGCATCTAGCGGGAGAGCAGATACGCAGTATTTT.

The chain is built from TRBV28 and TRBJ2-3; D perhaps matches TRBD2 (6 bases). The CDR3 is 14 amino acids. Germline loops: CDR1 MDHEN, CDR2 SYDVKM. V was clipped by 2 bases and J by 2 bases, with 8 bases between them. CDR3 bases: TGTGCCAGCAGTTTACCGGGGGTCACAGATACGCAGTATTTT. Its translation is CASSLPGVTDTQYF.

The rearrangement links TRBV21-1 to TRBJ2-4; the table's D call, TRBD2, was not checked against the DNA. TRBV21-1 is shown as a pseudogene. This CDR3 region has 17 residues. The CDR3 spells CASSKGASGVAKNIQYF. The CDR3 DNA sequence: TGTGCCAGCAGCAAAGGCGCTAGCGGGGTAGCCAAAAACATTCAGTACTTC.

The rearrangement joins TRBV30 to TRBJ2-1; D is perhaps TRBD1 (6 bases). Looked up from germline, CDR1 is GTSNPN and CDR2 is SVGIG (reference sequence). V lost 4 bases and J lost 0, with 13 bases in between. CDR3 length equals 15 residues. CDR3 DNA sequence: TGTGCCTGGATAAGACAGGTAGTCTCCTACAATGAGCAGTTCTTC. Protein product: CAWIRQVVSYNEQFF.

The chain combines TRBV19 with TRBJ1-1; D perhaps matches TRBD1 (6 bases). The CDR3 covers 13 residues. Trimming removed 4 bases at V and 4 bases at J, with 10 bases between. Germline V lookup: CDR1 LNHDA, CDR2 SQIVND (reference sequence). The CDR3 DNA reads as TGTGCCAGTAGTACCCGGGGGGCCACTGAAGCTTTCTTT. Its translation: CASSTRGATEAFF.

This clone was detected once. The gene calls are TRBV28 and TRBJ2-2; D may be TRBD1 (6 bases). V was clipped by 4 bases and J by 4 bases, with 13 bases between them. Germline CDR1 MDHEN, CDR2 SYDVKM. The CDR3 runs to 15 residues. The CDR3 here is CASSYPGDITGELFF. DNA for the CDR3: TGTGCCAGCAGTTACCCAGGGGATATCACCGGGGAGCTGTTTTTT.

This clone has a single count. The gene calls are TRBV27 and TRBJ2-3; the D gene is possibly TRBD1 (6 bases). V lost 8 bases, J lost 0 bases, and 15 bases lay in between. Per the germline V gene, CDR1 is MNHEY and CDR2 is SMNVEV (reference sequence). The length of the CDR3 is 15 residues. This CDR3 is CASSTWGPSTDTQYF. For the CDR3, the DNA is TGTGCCAGCTCCACCTGGGGGCCAAGCACAGATACGCAGTATTTT.

This sequence joins TRBV4-1 and TRBJ1-1; D is possibly TRBD1 (6 bases). Germline-derived CDR1 and CDR2 are MGHRA and YSYEKL. This CDR3 is 15 amino acids long. Trimming cost V 4 bases and J 1 base, with 13 bases left between them. The CDR3 DNA sequence: TGCGCCAGCAGCCCCTCTACAGGGAGGAACACTGAAGCTTTCTTT. Its translation is CASSPSTGRNTEAFF.